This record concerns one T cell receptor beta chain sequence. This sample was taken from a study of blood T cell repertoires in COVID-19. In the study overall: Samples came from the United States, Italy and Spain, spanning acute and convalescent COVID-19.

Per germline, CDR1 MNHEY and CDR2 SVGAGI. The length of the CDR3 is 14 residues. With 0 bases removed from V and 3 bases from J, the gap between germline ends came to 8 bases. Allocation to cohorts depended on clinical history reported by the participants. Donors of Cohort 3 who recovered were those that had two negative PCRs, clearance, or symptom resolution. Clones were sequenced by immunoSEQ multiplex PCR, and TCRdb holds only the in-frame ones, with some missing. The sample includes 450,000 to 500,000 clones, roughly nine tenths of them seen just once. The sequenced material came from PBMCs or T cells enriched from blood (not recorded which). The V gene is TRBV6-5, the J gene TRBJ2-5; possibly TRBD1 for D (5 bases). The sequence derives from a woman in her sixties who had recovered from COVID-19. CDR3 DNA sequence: TGTGCCAGCAGTTACTCTGACAGAAAAGAGACCCAGTACTTC. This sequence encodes CASSYSDRKETQYF.